The 15 T cell receptor beta chains below were found in one sample sequenced in a study of cytomegalovirus exposure and HLA in healthy donors. Primers included in the PCR were 60 Vbeta and 13 Jbeta primers. This table comes from immunoSEQ multiplex PCR, and its TCRdb copy is limited to in-frame clones, with some not included. The sample lists under 200,000 clones; around three quarters were seen once. Input material: PBMCs. These receptors were collected from a woman in her thirties or forties in good health and CMV-seronegative.

The chain recombines TRBV5-1 with TRBJ1-3; D call uncertain. Germline V gene lookup returns CDR1 SGHRS and CDR2 YFSETQ. This CDR3 has 15 amino acids. V was shortened by 0 bases and J by 0 bases, with 7 bases between the two germline ends. CDR3 nucleotide sequence: TGCGCCAGCAGCTTGGACGGGAGCTCTGGAAACACCATATATTTT. This codes for CASSLDGSSGNTIYF. Combining the CDR3 with reference TRBV5-1 and TRBJ1-3 gives the whole variable domain KAGVTQTPRYLIKTRGQQVTLSCSPISGHRSVSWYQQTPGQGLQFLFEYFSETQRNKGNFPGRFSGRQFSNSRSEMNVSTLELGDSALYLCASSLDGSSGNTIYFGEGSWLTVV.

This clone was picked up one time. This chain uses TRBV2 with TRBJ1-1; D remains unclear. Between the trimmed V and J ends, which lost 5 bases and 11 bases, there was a span of 9 bases. The CDR3 is 10 amino acids. CDR1 and CDR2 from the germline V gene are SNHLY and FYNNEI. The CDR3 DNA reads as TGTGCCAGCAGTACTCGAGGGGCTTTCTTT. Translated: CASSTRGAFF.

This chain joins TRBV5-4 and TRBJ1-2; D gene uncertain. The CDR3 has 16 amino acids. The V gene lost 0 bases and the J gene lost 5 bases, with 17 bases spanning the gap. Germline loops: CDR1 SGHNT, CDR2 YYREEE (reference sequence). DNA of the CDR3: TGTGCCAGCAGCTTGGGAGCAGGCGAAATTTTTTATGGCTACACCTTC. It translates to CASSLGAGEIFYGYTF.

The chain combines TRBV6-5 with TRBJ1-1; D is possibly TRBD1 (5 bases). Germline loops: CDR1 MNHEY, CDR2 SVGAGI. The CDR3 has 14 residues. Trimming pared 7 bases from V and 3 bases from J, leaving 15 bases between. The DNA for the CDR3 is TGTGCCAGCATTCCGACAGTCTCCTACACTGAAGCTTTCTTT. Residues: CASIPTVSYTEAFF.

This clone was seen a few times. CDR3 coding DNA: TGTGCCAGCAGTGAGTATAACAGGGCCCCCTACGAGCAGTACTTC. Its translation is CASSEYNRAPYEQYF. The chain has TRBV6-1 and TRBJ2-7, with TRBD1 as a possible D gene (6 bases). The germline CDR1 and CDR2 sequences are MNHNS and SASEGT. Between the trimmed V and J ends, which lost 3 bases and 2 bases, there was a span of 14 bases. The CDR3 consists of 15 residues.

V and J are TRBV18 and TRBJ1-5; 8 bases map to TRBD1. The V and J ends lost 5 bases and 0 bases, in that order; junction bases with no gene match: 3. The CDR3 loop spans 15 amino acids. Germline loops: CDR1 KGHSH, CDR2 LQKENI. The CDR3 coding sequence is TGTGCCAGCTCATCTGACAGGGGTAGCAATCAGCCCCAGCATTTT. This encodes CASSSDRGSNQPQHF.

The CDR3 nucleotides read TGTGCCAGCAGCCAAGTGGCGGGGGCGAACACCGGGGAGCTGTTTTTT. It codes for CASSQVAGANTGELFF. The chain carries TRBV14 and TRBJ2-2; 7 bases line up with TRBD2. CDR1 and CDR2 from the germline V gene are SGHDN and FVKESK. CDR3 length: 16 amino acids. J was trimmed by 0 bases and V by 1 base; bases with no gene match: 2.

This chain joins TRBV6-1 and TRBJ1-2; 8 bases align to TRBD1. Trimming took 9 bases from V and 2 from J; bases not matched to a gene: 8. The length of the CDR3 is 14 residues. Germline-derived CDR1 and CDR2 are MNHNS and SASEGT. The CDR3 is CASHDRGRNYGYTF. CDR3 nucleotide sequence: TGTGCCAGTCATGACAGGGGACGGAACTATGGCTACACCTTC.

This clone was seen just once. This chain connects TRBV5-4 to TRBJ1-4, with unresolved D. CDR1 SGHNT and CDR2 YYREEE come from the germline V gene (reference sequence). The V gene lost 6 bases and the J gene lost 7 bases, with 16 bases spanning the gap. The CDR3 is made up of 14 amino acids. The CDR3: CASNNYENREKLFF. As DNA, the CDR3 is TGTGCCAGCAACAACTACGAAAATCGTGAAAAACTGTTTTTT.

The chain's CDR3 is CASSLRTGGGSPLHF. The CDR3 DNA follows: TGTGCCAGCAGCTTACGGACAGGGGGCGGATCACCCCTCCACTTT. The chain employs TRBV11-3 and TRBJ1-6; TRBD1 matches 11 bases. The CDR3 consists of 15 residues. CDR1 is SGHNT, CDR2 YENEEA, per germline. The ends lost 2 bases at V and 10 bases at J; junction bases unmatched: 4.

A note on this clone: The same CDR3 also results from other DNA sequences found in this sample. The chain joins TRBV2 to TRBJ2-7, with D possibly matching TRBD1 (5 bases). The germline V and J ends were trimmed by 7 bases and 2 bases, with 9 bases remaining between them. CDR1 is SNHLY, CDR2 FYNNEI, per germline. The CDR3 sequence is 12 residues long. The CDR3: CASTDSTYEQYF. The CDR3 nucleotides are TGTGCCAGCACTGACAGTACCTACGAGCAGTACTTC.

The sample holds a few counts of this clone. The rearrangement links TRBV2 to TRBJ1-6; 9 positions match TRBD1. CDR1 is SNHLY, CDR2 FYNNEI, per germline. There are 15 residues in the CDR3. The V gene end was trimmed by 6 bases and the J gene end by 7 bases; junction bases not matched to a gene: 7. In DNA, the CDR3 is TGTGCCAGCAGCCCTTACAGGGGGCAGAATTCACCCCTCCACTTT. Encoded protein: CASSPYRGQNSPLHF.

This clone has only one observation. This sequence joins TRBV28 and TRBJ2-1, with 10 bases fitting TRBD2. The CDR3 consists of 16 residues. Looked up from germline, CDR1 is MDHEN and CDR2 is SYDVKM. The V segment lost 5 bases and the J segment 2 bases; nucleotides outside the gene matches: 6. The CDR3 reads CASSLSGRMPYNEQFF. The CDR3, as DNA: TGTGCCAGCAGTCTTAGCGGGAGGATGCCCTACAATGAGCAGTTCTTC.

This clone was detected ten times or more. The chain has TRBV5-6 and TRBJ1-2; perhaps TRBD1 as D (6 bases). CDR3 length: 16 amino acids. The V gene lost 2 bases and the J gene lost 4 bases, with 18 bases spanning the gap. Germline values: CDR1 SGHDT, CDR2 YYEEEE. CDR3 in amino acids: CASSFLRDTQLYGYTF. The CDR3 bases are TGTGCCAGCAGCTTCCTTCGGGACACACAACTCTATGGCTACACCTTC. Complete variable domain (other parts from reference TRBV5-6 and TRBJ1-2): DAGVTQSPTHLIKTRGQQVTLRCSPKSGHDTVSWYQQALGQGPQFIFQYYEEEERQRGNFPDRFSGHQFPNYSSELNVNALLLGDSALYLCASSFLRDTQLYGYTFGSGTRLTVV.

This clone was recorded once. The chain joins TRBV5-1 to TRBJ1-3; D is uncertain. This CDR3 contains 13 residues. CDR1 is SGHRS and CDR2 is YFSETQ in the germline V gene. Trimming removed 7 bases from V and 4 bases from J, with 12 bases in between. The CDR3 bases are TGCGCCAGCCGACCTGAAGCGGGAAACACCATATATTTT. Protein product: CASRPEAGNTIYF.